These 21 T cell receptor beta chains were all obtained from the same sample, sequenced in a study of CD4 T cells in relation to SARS-CoV-2 and coronaviruses. For these TCRs, the target antigens are not known. Assay: immunoSEQ multiplex PCR; the TCRdb copy retains only in-frame clones and omits some. This sample has about 36,000 clones; around 80% occur once, and the top ten carry roughly 3%. The sequenced sample consisted of memory CD4+ T cells from PBMCs, cultured in vitro. The receptors were gathered from an adult with COVID-19.

As for this clone: At one end the junction does not follow the germline gene, possibly because of a read error. The chain joins TRBV12-3 or TRBV12-4 to TRBJ2-7; 9 nucleotides align to TRBD1. The CDR3 spans 13 residues. The CDR3 nucleotides are TGTGCCAGCAGTCCTCAACCCCGGGACAGGGAGGACTTC. It yields the protein CASSPQPRDREDF.

J is TRBJ2-3 and V is TRBV7-6, with D uncertain. The V end lost 2 bases, the J end lost 2 bases, and 11 bases lay between the germline ends. In germline, CDR1 is SGHVS, CDR2 FNYEAQ. The CDR3 has 15 residues. The CDR3 loop reads CASSLPSQLTDTQYF. CDR3 in DNA: TGTGCCAGCAGCTTACCGAGCCAGCTCACAGATACGCAGTATTTT.

V usage is TRBV24-1 and J usage is TRBJ2-1; D uncertain. This CDR3 spans 14 amino acids. The germline V gene has CDR1 KGHDR and CDR2 SFDVKD. Trimming stripped 3 bases from V and 7 bases from J, with 12 bases between. CDR3 sequence: CATSDPQLVNEQFF. CDR3 bases: TGTGCCACCAGTGATCCTCAGCTCGTTAATGAGCAGTTCTTC.

The chain combines TRBV28 with TRBJ1-5, with D perhaps matching TRBD1 (5 bases). Trimming removed 4 bases at V and 4 bases at J, with 26 bases between. The germline V gene encodes CDR1 MDHEN and CDR2 SYDVKM. CDR3 length: 19 residues. For the CDR3, the DNA is TGTGCCAGCAGTTCCCCGCGGCCGGACACGCGAGGGGAAAATCAGCCCCAGCATTTT. It translates to CASSSPRPDTRGENQPQHF.

The chain joins TRBV27 to TRBJ2-5, with unresolved D. V lost 3 bases to trimming and J lost 5 bases, with 10 bases between them. Germline CDR1 is MNHEY and CDR2 is SMNVEV (reference sequence). The CDR3 extends over 13 amino acids. CDR3 protein: CASSLGFWETQYF. In DNA, the CDR3 is TGTGCCAGCAGTTTGGGGTTTTGGGAGACCCAGTACTTC.

This sequence joins TRBV5-1 and TRBJ2-2; unclear D gene. The CDR3 is made up of 14 amino acids. Between the trimmed V and J ends, which lost 5 bases and 6 bases, there was a span of 14 bases. CDR1 is SGHRS and CDR2 is YFSETQ in the germline V gene. CDR3 loop: CASSPIVGAGELFF. Written as DNA, the CDR3 is TGCGCCAGCAGTCCCATTGTGGGCGCCGGGGAGCTGTTTTTT.

The rearrangement uses TRBV28 and TRBJ1-1; no clear D gene. Deletions cut 3 bases from V and 4 bases from J, with 12 bases between. The germline CDR1 and CDR2 sequences are MDHEN and SYDVKM. This CDR3 region has 14 residues. CDR3 loop: CASSFRAVSTEAFF. The CDR3 DNA sequence: TGTGCCAGCAGTTTCCGGGCGGTGTCCACTGAAGCTTTCTTT.

This chain uses TRBV3-1 (or the pseudogene TRBV3-2) with TRBJ2-1, with 7 bases that match TRBD1. Per the germline V gene, CDR1 is LGHDT and CDR2 is YNNKEL (reference sequence). V lost 1 base to trimming and J lost 6 bases; unmatched junction nucleotides: 6. This CDR3 has 15 residues. The chain's CDR3 is CASSQGQGVFNEQFF. DNA of the CDR3: TGTGCCAGCAGCCAAGGGCAGGGGGTTTTCAATGAGCAGTTCTTC.

V and J are TRBV5-1 and TRBJ2-1, with TRBD1 matching over 9 bases. The ends lost 3 bases at V and 7 bases at J; junction bases unmatched: 11. This CDR3 contains 16 residues. Per germline, CDR1 SGHRS and CDR2 YFSETQ. The CDR3 nucleotides are TGCGCCAGCAGCTCCAACAGGGGGCTCGGTTATAATGAGCAGTTCTTC. The encoded protein is CASSSNRGLGYNEQFF.

This chain's CDR3 is CASSVGLAGLASTDTQYF. The DNA for the CDR3 is TGTGCCAGCAGCGTAGGACTAGCGGGCCTCGCTAGCACAGATACGCAGTATTTT. The chain employs TRBV9 and TRBJ2-3; 10 bases match TRBD2. V was clipped by 0 bases and J by 0 bases; unmatched bases: 7. The CDR3 is 18 residues long. Per the germline V gene, CDR1 is SGDLS and CDR2 is YYNGEE.

This chain connects TRBV18 to TRBJ2-7; D is tentatively TRBD1 or TRBD2 (5 bases each). Germline CDR1 KGHSH, CDR2 LQKENI. The ends were cut back, 5 bases at V and 2 bases at J, with 13 bases in the middle. The CDR3 runs 14 residues. CDR3 DNA sequence: TGTGCCAGCTCATCGGGACGGCAGGCCTACGAGCAGTACTTC. Translation: CASSSGRQAYEQYF.

V usage is TRBV4-3 and J usage is TRBJ2-7; 11 nucleotides agree with TRBD2. The CDR3 contains 18 residues. V trimming: 3 bases; J trimming: 4 bases; junction bases outside the gene matches: 14. The germline CDR1 and CDR2 sequences are LGHNA and YSLEER. The chain's CDR3 is CASSQGLTSGNVWYEQYF. The CDR3 DNA is TGCGCCAGCAGCCAGGGACTGACTAGCGGGAATGTCTGGTACGAGCAGTACTTC.

The V gene is TRBV7-6, the J gene TRBJ2-5, with D possibly being TRBD1 or TRBD2 (6 bases each). The germline gives CDR1 SGHVS, CDR2 FNYEAQ. Trimming shortened V by 0 bases and J by 4 bases, and 15 bases separated the two germline ends. This CDR3 is built from 16 residues. The CDR3 sequence is CASSLADGGLIETQYF. In DNA, the CDR3 is TGTGCCAGCAGCTTAGCCGATGGGGGGCTTATAGAGACCCAGTACTTC.

This clone was observed a handful of times. The chain uses TRBV2 and TRBJ2-2; D gene ambiguous. Germline lookup yields CDR1 SNHLY and CDR2 FYNNEI. The CDR3 length is 14 residues. Trimming took 8 bases from V and 5 from J, leaving 15 bases between them. The CDR3 spells CASRMLGLTGELFF. CDR3 DNA sequence: TGTGCCAGCCGTATGTTGGGCCTGACCGGGGAGCTGTTTTTT. Full variable domain (outside the CDR3, taken from reference TRBV2 and TRBJ2-2): EPEVTQTPSHQVTQMGQEVILRCVPISNHLYFYWYRQILGQKVEFLVSFYNNEISEKSEIFDDQFSVERPDGSNFTLKIRSTKLEDSAMYFCASRMLGLTGELFFGEGSRLTVL.

The chain uses TRBV28 and TRBJ2-7, with D unclear. Trimming left V 6 bases short and J 2 bases short, with 17 bases between. CDR1 and CDR2 from the germline V gene are MDHEN and SYDVKM. This CDR3 region has 15 residues. CDR3 amino acids: CASRTGPPAPYEQYF. DNA for the CDR3: TGTGCCAGCAGAACCGGGCCCCCGGCGCCCTACGAGCAGTACTTC.

The genes are TRBV18 and TRBJ2-3; D might be TRBD1 (6 bases). Germline CDR1 and CDR2: KGHSH and LQKENI. V gave up 6 bases and J gave up 4 bases, with 14 bases separating them. The CDR3 loop spans 14 amino acids. The CDR3 bases are TGTGCCAGCTCCACACAGGGTCGCGCAGATACGCAGTATTTT. Translating it yields CASSTQGRADTQYF.

The genes are TRBV10-3 and TRBJ2-5; D gene uncertain. Per the germline V gene, CDR1 is ENHRY and CDR2 is SYGVKD. The CDR3 has 13 amino acids. V was trimmed by 5 bases and J by 4 bases, leaving 11 bases between them. The CDR3 loop is CAISSPQVETQYF. For the CDR3, the DNA is TGTGCCATCAGTAGCCCGCAGGTAGAGACCCAGTACTTC.

This rearrangement joins TRBV24-1 to TRBJ2-3; perhaps TRBD2 as D (6 bases). Trimming removed 1 base from V and 6 bases from J, with 16 bases in between. CDR1 KGHDR and CDR2 SFDVKD come from the germline V gene. The CDR3 covers 16 residues. The CDR3 DNA reads as TGTGCCACCAGTGATTTTGGGGCGGGGACGGGCGATACGCAGTATTTT. It yields the protein CATSDFGAGTGDTQYF.

CDR3 in amino acids: CASKPPGQGVAFF. As DNA, the CDR3 is TGTGCCAGCAAACCACCGGGACAGGGGGTAGCTTTCTTT. The chain uses TRBV12-3 or TRBV12-4 and TRBJ1-1, with 11 nucleotides matching TRBD1. V was clipped by 7 bases and J by 10 bases; unmatched bases: 8. The CDR3 runs to 13 residues.

The chain has TRBV27 and TRBJ2-1; TRBD2 matches 10 bases. Trimming at V came to 7 bases and at J to 8 bases, leaving 14 bases not matched to a gene. CDR3 size: 16 residues. Germline CDR1 and CDR2: MNHEY and SMNVEV (reference sequence). The CDR3 region is CASTSSSGSWFYEQFF. The CDR3 DNA reads TGTGCCAGCACCTCTTCTAGCGGGAGCTGGTTCTATGAGCAGTTCTTC.

The chain has TRBV29-1 and TRBJ1-2; no reliable D call. The CDR3 is 12 residues long. CDR1 and CDR2 (germline): SQVTM, ANQGSEA. Trimming removed 6 bases at V and 5 bases at J, with 13 bases between. The CDR3 nucleotides are TGCAGCGTACGATACGGGCTATATGGCTACACCTTC. Its protein is CSVRYGLYGYTF.